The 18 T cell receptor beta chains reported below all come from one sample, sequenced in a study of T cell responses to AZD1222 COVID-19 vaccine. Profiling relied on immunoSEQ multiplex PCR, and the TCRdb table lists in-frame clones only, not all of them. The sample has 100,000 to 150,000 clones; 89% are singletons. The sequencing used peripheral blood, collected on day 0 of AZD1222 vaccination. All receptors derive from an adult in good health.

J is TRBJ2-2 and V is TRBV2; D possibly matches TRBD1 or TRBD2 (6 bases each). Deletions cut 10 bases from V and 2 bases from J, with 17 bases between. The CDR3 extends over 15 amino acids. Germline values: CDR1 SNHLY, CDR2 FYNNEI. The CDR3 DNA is TGTGCCATCAGGGGTCTAGCGACAAACACCGGGGAGCTGTTTTTT. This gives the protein CAIRGLATNTGELFF. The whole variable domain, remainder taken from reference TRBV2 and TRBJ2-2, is EPEVTQTPSHQVTQMGQEVILRCVPISNHLYFYWYRQILGQKVEFLVSFYNNEISEKSEIFDDQFSVERPDGSNFTLKIRSTKLEDSAMYFCAIRGLATNTGELFFGEGSRLTVL.

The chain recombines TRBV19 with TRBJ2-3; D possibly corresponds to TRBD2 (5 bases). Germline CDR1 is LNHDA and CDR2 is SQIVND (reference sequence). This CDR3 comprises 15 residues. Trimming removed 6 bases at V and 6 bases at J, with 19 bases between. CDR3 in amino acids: CASRNGVSVFDTQYF. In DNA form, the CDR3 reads TGTGCCAGTAGGAACGGGGTTTCTGTTTTTGATACGCAGTATTTT.

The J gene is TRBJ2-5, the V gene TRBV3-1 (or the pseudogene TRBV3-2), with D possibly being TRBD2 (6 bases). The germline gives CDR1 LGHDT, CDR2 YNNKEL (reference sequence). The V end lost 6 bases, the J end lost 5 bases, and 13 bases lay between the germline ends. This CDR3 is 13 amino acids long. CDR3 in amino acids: CASSSAGGETQYF. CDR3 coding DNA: TGTGCCAGCAGTTCGGCAGGAGGGGAGACCCAGTACTTC.

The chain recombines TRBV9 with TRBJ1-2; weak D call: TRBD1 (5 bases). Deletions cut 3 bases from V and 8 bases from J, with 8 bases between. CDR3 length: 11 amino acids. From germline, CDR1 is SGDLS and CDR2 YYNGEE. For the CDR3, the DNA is TGTGCCAGCAGCGGCTGGGGGGGCTACACCTTC. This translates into CASSGWGGYTF.

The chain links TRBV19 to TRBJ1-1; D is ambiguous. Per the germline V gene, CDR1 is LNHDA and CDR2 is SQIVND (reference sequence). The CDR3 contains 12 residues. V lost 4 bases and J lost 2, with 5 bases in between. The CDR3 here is CASSTFNTEAFF. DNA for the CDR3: TGTGCCAGTAGTACCTTCAACACTGAAGCTTTCTTT.

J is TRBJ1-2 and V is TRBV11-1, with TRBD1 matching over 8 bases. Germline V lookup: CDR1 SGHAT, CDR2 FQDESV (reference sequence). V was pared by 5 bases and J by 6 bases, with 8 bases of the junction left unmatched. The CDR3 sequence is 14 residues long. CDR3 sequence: CASSPRQGFDGYTF. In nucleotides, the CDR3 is TGTGCCAGCAGCCCCCGACAGGGGTTCGATGGCTACACCTTC. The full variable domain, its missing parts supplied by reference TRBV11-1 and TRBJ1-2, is EAEVAQSPRYKITEKSQAVAFWCDPISGHATLYWYRQILGQGPELLVQFQDESVVDDSQLPKDRFSAERLKGVDSTLKIQPAELGDSAMYLCASSPRQGFDGYTFGSGTRLTVV.

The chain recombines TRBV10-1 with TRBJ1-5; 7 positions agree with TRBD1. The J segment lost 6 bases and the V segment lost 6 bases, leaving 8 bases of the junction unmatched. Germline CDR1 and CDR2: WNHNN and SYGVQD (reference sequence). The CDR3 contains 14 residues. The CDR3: CASSGDSERQPQHF. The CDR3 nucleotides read TGCGCCAGCAGCGGGGACAGCGAGCGTCAGCCCCAGCATTTT.

CDR3 region: CASSWDRSRHTEAFF. The CDR3 region has the DNA TGTGCCAGCAGCTGGGATCGAAGCCGCCACACTGAAGCTTTCTTT. V gene TRBV7-9 combines with J gene TRBJ1-1; D uncertain. In germline, CDR1 is SEHNR, CDR2 FQNEAQ (reference sequence). The CDR3 spans 15 residues. Trimming removed 4 bases at V and 3 bases at J, with 15 bases between.

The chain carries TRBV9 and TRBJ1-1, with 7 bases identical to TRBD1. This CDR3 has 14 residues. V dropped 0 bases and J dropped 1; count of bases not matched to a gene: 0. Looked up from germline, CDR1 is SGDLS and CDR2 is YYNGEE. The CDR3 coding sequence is TGTGCCAGCAGCGTAGGGGACAGGAACACTGAAGCTTTCTTT. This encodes CASSVGDRNTEAFF.

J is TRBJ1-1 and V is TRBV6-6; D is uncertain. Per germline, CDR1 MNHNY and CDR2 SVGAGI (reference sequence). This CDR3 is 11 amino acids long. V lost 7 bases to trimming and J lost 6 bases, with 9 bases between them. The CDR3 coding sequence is TGTGCCAGCATGTCGTATCCTGAAGCTTTCTTT. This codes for CASMSYPEAFF.

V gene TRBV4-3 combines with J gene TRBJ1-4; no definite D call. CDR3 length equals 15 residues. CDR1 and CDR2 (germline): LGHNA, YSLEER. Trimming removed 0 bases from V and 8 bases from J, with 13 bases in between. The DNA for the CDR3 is TGCGCCAGCAGCCAAGACGGCCAGTATTACGAAAAACTGTTTTTT. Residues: CASSQDGQYYEKLFF.

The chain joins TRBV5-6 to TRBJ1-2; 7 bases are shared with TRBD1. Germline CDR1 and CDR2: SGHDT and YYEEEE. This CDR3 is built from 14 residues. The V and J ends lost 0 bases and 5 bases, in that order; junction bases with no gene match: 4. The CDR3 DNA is TGTGCCAGCAGCTTGGGTGCGACAGGGTATGGCTACACCTTC. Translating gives CASSLGATGYGYTF.

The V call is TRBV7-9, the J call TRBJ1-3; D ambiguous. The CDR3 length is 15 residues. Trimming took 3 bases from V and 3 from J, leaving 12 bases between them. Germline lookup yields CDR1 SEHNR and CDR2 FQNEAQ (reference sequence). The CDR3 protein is CASSFEGRFGNTIYF. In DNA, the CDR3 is TGTGCCAGCAGCTTCGAAGGGAGGTTTGGAAACACCATATATTTT.

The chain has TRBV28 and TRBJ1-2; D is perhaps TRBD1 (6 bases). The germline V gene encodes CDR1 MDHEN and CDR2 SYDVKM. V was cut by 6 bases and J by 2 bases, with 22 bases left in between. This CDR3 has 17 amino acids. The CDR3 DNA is TGTGCCAGCAGCTCTCCAGGGGCCACGCATACCAACTATGGCTACACCTTC. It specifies CASSSPGATHTNYGYTF.

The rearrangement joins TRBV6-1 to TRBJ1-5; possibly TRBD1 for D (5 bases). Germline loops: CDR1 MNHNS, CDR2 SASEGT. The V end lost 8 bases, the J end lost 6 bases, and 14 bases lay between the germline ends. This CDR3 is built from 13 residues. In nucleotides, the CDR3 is TGTGCCAGCGCGGGGCAGGGAGGTCAGCCCCAGCATTTT. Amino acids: CASAGQGGQPQHF.

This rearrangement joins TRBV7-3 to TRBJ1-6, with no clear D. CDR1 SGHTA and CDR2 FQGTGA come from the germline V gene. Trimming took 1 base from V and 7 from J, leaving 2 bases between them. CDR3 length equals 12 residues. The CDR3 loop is CASSLNNSPLHF. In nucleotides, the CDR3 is TGTGCCAGCAGCTTAAACAATTCACCCCTCCACTTT.

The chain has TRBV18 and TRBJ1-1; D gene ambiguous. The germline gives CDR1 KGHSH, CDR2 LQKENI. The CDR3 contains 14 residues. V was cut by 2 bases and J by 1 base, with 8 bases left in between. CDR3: CASSPWRQNTEAFF. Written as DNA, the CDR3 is TGTGCCAGCTCACCATGGCGACAGAACACTGAAGCTTTCTTT. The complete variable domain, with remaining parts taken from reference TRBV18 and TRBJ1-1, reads NAGVMQNPRHLVRRRGQEARLRCSPMKGHSHVYWYRQLPEEGLKFMVYLQKENIIDESGMPKERFSAEFPKEGPSILRIQQVVRGDSAAYFCASSPWRQNTEAFFGQGTRLTVV.

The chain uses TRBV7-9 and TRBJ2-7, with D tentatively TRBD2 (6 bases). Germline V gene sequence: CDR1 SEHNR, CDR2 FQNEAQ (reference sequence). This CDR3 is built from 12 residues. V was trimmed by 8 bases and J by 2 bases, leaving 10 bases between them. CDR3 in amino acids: CASGRSPYEQYF. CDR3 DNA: TGTGCCAGCGGGAGGTCGCCCTACGAGCAGTACTTC.